The 22 T cell receptor beta chains below all came from one sample that was sequenced in a study of blood T cell repertoires in COVID-19. Profiled with immunoSEQ multiplex PCR; TCRdb holds only in-frame clones, not every one. Among some 100,000 clones listed, 85% to 90% were seen once. The sample was peripheral blood. These receptor sequences come from a human donor with active COVID-19. The donor label of this sample is uncertain.

The V gene is TRBV3-1 (or the pseudogene TRBV3-2), the J gene TRBJ2-7; TRBD1 might be the D (6 bases). The CDR3 is 15 amino acids. The V end lost 4 bases, the J end lost 7 bases, and 20 bases lay between the germline ends. Germline loops: CDR1 LGHDT, CDR2 YNNKEL (reference sequence). The CDR3 loop is CASSPYGTLPWEQYF. In DNA, the CDR3 is TGTGCCAGCAGCCCCTACGGGACATTGCCATGGGAGCAGTACTTC.

This clone was observed once. The chain carries TRBV7-2 and TRBJ2-1; 7 bases line up with TRBD2. The V gene end was trimmed by 1 base and the J gene end by 5 bases; junction bases not matched to a gene: 5. The CDR3 spans 15 residues. In germline, CDR1 is SGHTA, CDR2 FQGNSA. The DNA for the CDR3 is TGTGCCAGCAGCTTAGTTTCTAGCGGTAACAATGAGCAGTTCTTC. Amino acid sequence: CASSLVSSGNNEQFF.

The chain is built from TRBV7-9 and TRBJ2-2; D gene ambiguous. The V gene lost 3 bases and the J gene lost 4 bases, with 12 bases spanning the gap. Germline V gene sequence: CDR1 SEHNR, CDR2 FQNEAQ (reference sequence). This CDR3 is built from 15 residues. As DNA, the CDR3 is TGTGCCAGCAGCTTGCCAGGCCCCCGCACCGGGGAGCTGTTTTTT. Translating gives CASSLPGPRTGELFF.

The chain joins TRBV12-3 or TRBV12-4 to TRBJ1-2; D is ambiguous. The CDR3 has 13 amino acids. V was trimmed by 8 bases and J by 2 bases, leaving 12 bases between them. The CDR3 sequence: CASCGRDNYGYTF. The DNA for the CDR3 is TGTGCCAGCTGCGGCAGAGACAACTATGGCTACACCTTC.

This chain connects TRBV6-6 to TRBJ2-7; 8 bases line up with TRBD2. Looked up from germline, CDR1 is MNHNY and CDR2 is SVGAGI (reference sequence). V trimming: 5 bases; J trimming: 5 bases; junction bases outside the gene matches: 11. The CDR3 consists of 15 residues. The CDR3, as DNA: TGTGCCAGCAGTGGGCCCCGGGGGGGTTCCGACGAGCAGTACTTC. It yields the protein CASSGPRGGSDEQYF.

The J gene is TRBJ1-1, the V gene TRBV2; maybe TRBD1 (6 bases). V was pared by 6 bases and J by 4 bases, with 12 bases between. CDR1 SNHLY and CDR2 FYNNEI come from the germline V gene. The CDR3 is 13 residues long. CDR3: CASSGQFGTEAFF. The CDR3, as DNA: TGTGCCAGCAGCGGACAGTTTGGCACTGAAGCTTTCTTT.

The V call is TRBV9, the J call TRBJ2-3, with TRBD2 matching over 9 bases. The V and J ends lost 1 base and 2 bases, in that order; junction bases with no gene match: 2. This CDR3 is 15 amino acids long. The germline CDR1 and CDR2 sequences are SGDLS and YYNGEE. The CDR3 protein is CASSVRGGVTDTQYF. The CDR3, as DNA: TGTGCCAGCAGCGTACGCGGGGGGGTCACAGATACGCAGTATTTT.

The chain is built from TRBV27 and TRBJ2-5; 10 bases are shared with TRBD1. There are 17 residues in the CDR3. Germline CDR1 is MNHEY and CDR2 is SMNVEV (reference sequence). V trimming: 4 bases; J trimming: 1 base; junction bases outside the gene matches: 9. CDR3 nucleotide sequence: TGTGCCAGCAGTTCGGGGCGGACAGGGGGGTTCCAAGAGACCCAGTACTTC. As protein: CASSSGRTGGFQETQYF.

The chain links TRBV10-2 to TRBJ2-1, with D unclear. Between the trimmed V and J ends, which lost 7 bases and 8 bases, there was a span of 18 bases. The germline V gene has CDR1 WSHSY and CDR2 SAAADI. The CDR3 sequence is 14 residues long. The CDR3 DNA sequence: TGCGCCAGCAAGTTGGCCCCCGCTGATGATGAGCAGTTCTTC. Amino acid sequence: CASKLAPADDEQFF.

This chain links TRBV5-1 with TRBJ1-5; 7 positions match TRBD1. J lost 8 bases, V lost 0 bases, and 2 bases had no gene match. CDR1 SGHRS and CDR2 YFSETQ come from the germline V gene. There are 13 residues in the CDR3. CDR3 bases: TGCGCCAGCAGCTTGGGACAGGGTAAGCCCCAGCATTTT. Amino acids: CASSLGQGKPQHF.

This chain joins TRBV4-2 and TRBJ1-3, with 9 bases identical to TRBD1. This CDR3 spans 17 amino acids. Unmatched junction bases numbered 5, after V lost 0 bases and J lost 2 bases. The germline V gene has CDR1 LGHNA and CDR2 YNFKEQ. Here the CDR3 reads CASSQEPQGAPGNTIYF. CDR3 DNA sequence: TGTGCCAGCAGCCAAGAACCACAGGGGGCGCCTGGAAACACCATATATTTT.

The chain links TRBV29-1 to TRBJ2-7; the match to TRBD1 covers 9 bases. With V trimmed by 3 bases and J by 3 bases, 3 bases remained unmatched. The CDR3 is 13 residues long. The germline V gene encodes CDR1 SQVTM and CDR2 ANQGSEA. The CDR3 loop is CSVEGQGFYEQYF. Here the CDR3 DNA reads TGCAGCGTTGAGGGACAGGGTTTCTACGAGCAGTACTTC.

CDR3 sequence reads: CASSETGTNSNQPQHF. In DNA, the CDR3 is TGTGCCAGCAGCGAAACCGGGACAAATAGCAATCAGCCCCAGCATTTT. The rearrangement uses TRBV5-8 and TRBJ1-5; weak D call: TRBD1 (6 bases). V lost 4 bases, J lost 0 bases, and 14 bases lay in between. Germline CDR1 reads SGHTS; CDR2 reads YDEGEE. This CDR3 has 16 amino acids.

The genes are TRBV6-2 or TRBV6-3 and TRBJ1-2; D may be TRBD1 (5 bases). The CDR3 covers 16 residues. Trimming left V 5 bases short and J 2 bases short, with 18 bases between. Germline-derived CDR1 and CDR2 are MNHEY and SVGEGT. CDR3 bases: TGTGCCAGCAGTACACCTTTCCTGGGACTCAACTATGGCTACACCTTC. Protein: CASSTPFLGLNYGYTF.

This chain connects TRBV7-8 to TRBJ1-1, with D unclear. Germline V gene sequence: CDR1 SGHVS, CDR2 FQNEAQ. The CDR3 spans 16 residues. Trimming shortened V by 2 bases and J by 3 bases, and 16 bases separated the two germline ends. CDR3 protein: CASSLPSVGVYTEAFF. The CDR3 coding sequence is TGTGCCAGCAGCTTACCCTCTGTCGGGGTATACACTGAAGCTTTCTTT.

V is TRBV6-2 or TRBV6-3 and J is TRBJ2-1, with 7 bases matching TRBD2. This CDR3 is built from 16 residues. Germline CDR1 is MNHEY and CDR2 is SVGEGT. Germline trimming cut 2 bases from V and 6 bases from J; bases unmatched to any gene: 10. CDR3 DNA sequence: TGTGCCAGCAGTTACGACGGCGGGGGAGGCGGCAATGAGCAGTTCTTC. As protein: CASSYDGGGGGNEQFF.

The J gene is TRBJ1-1, the V gene TRBV7-9; D is possibly TRBD1 (6 bases). V lost 3 bases and J lost 4, with 9 bases in between. Germline V gene data show CDR1 as SEHNR and CDR2 as FQNEAQ (reference sequence). The CDR3 totals 13 residues. CDR3 in DNA: TGTGCCAGCAGCTTCGGACAGCGCACTGAAGCTTTCTTT. Amino acid sequence: CASSFGQRTEAFF.

V gene TRBV29-1 combines with J gene TRBJ1-1, with 7 bases that match TRBD1. CDR1 is SQVTM and CDR2 is ANQGSEA in the germline V gene. This CDR3 contains 13 residues. Losses at the gene ends were 6 bases for V and 1 base for J; bases not matched to a gene: 5. CDR3 residues: CSVWDSQNTEAFF. Written as DNA, the CDR3 is TGCAGCGTATGGGACAGCCAGAACACTGAAGCTTTCTTT.

The chain has TRBV12-5 and TRBJ1-1; 12 nucleotides line up with TRBD1. The J segment lost 5 bases and the V segment lost 0 bases, leaving 7 bases of the junction unmatched. Germline V gene lookup returns CDR1 LGHNT and CDR2 FRNRAP. This CDR3 is 17 amino acids long. The CDR3 nucleotides read TGTGCTAGTGGTTTGGTCACGGGACAGGGGGCTTGGACTGAAGCTTTCTTT. Translation gives CASGLVTGQGAWTEAFF.

The chain couples TRBV19 to TRBJ2-7, with 8 bases aligning to TRBD1. Germline V gene sequence: CDR1 LNHDA, CDR2 SQIVND (reference sequence). The ends lost 6 bases at V and 3 bases at J; junction bases unmatched: 4. The length of the CDR3 is 13 residues. CDR3 in amino acids: CASSQGARYEQYF. CDR3 in DNA: TGTGCCAGTAGCCAGGGGGCTCGCTACGAGCAGTACTTC.

The chain is built from TRBV5-8 and TRBJ1-6, with 7 bases identical to TRBD1. The CDR3 is made up of 16 amino acids. The V and J ends lost 3 bases and 10 bases, in that order; junction bases with no gene match: 13. Looked up from germline, CDR1 is SGHTS and CDR2 is YDEGEE. CDR3 nucleotides: TGTGCCAGCAGCTCTCGGCGGGACAGAACAACCTCACCCCTCCACTTT. Its protein product is CASSSRRDRTTSPLHF. The complete variable domain, with remaining parts taken from reference TRBV5-8 and TRBJ1-6, reads EAGVTQSPTHLIKTRGQQATLRCSPISGHTSVYWYQQALGLGLQFLLWYDEGEERNRGNFPPRFSGRQFPNYSSELNVNALELEDSALYLCASSSRRDRTTSPLHFGNGTRLTVT.

The chain couples TRBV7-9 to TRBJ2-3; TRBD1 matches 9 bases. Unmatched junction bases numbered 0, after V lost 1 base and J lost 4 bases. The CDR3 is 14 residues long. The germline V gene encodes CDR1 SEHNR and CDR2 FQNEAQ (reference sequence). CDR3 in amino acids: CASSLGQGADTQYF. The CDR3 DNA sequence: TGTGCCAGCAGCTTAGGACAGGGGGCAGATACGCAGTATTTT.